This T cell receptor beta chain was sequenced in a study of blood T cell repertoires in COVID-19. Across the whole study: Samples of COVID-19 (acute and convalescent) were obtained from the United States, Italy and Spain.

CDR3 length equals 13 residues. Per the germline V gene, CDR1 is KGHSH and CDR2 is LQKENI. The germline V and J ends were trimmed by 4 bases and 1 base, with 7 bases remaining between them. The Seattle patients joined while their infection was active and were tracked longitudinally afterward. Produced via immunoSEQ multiplex PCR; TCRdb's table is partial and in-frame only. Of roughly 100,000 clones listed, roughly 92% are singletons. The sequence came from a woman between 45 and 60 years old with COVID-19, enrolled during active disease. The rearrangement links TRBV18 to TRBJ1-1, with unresolved D. Sequencing was done on a sample of peripheral blood. CDR3 coding DNA: TGTGCCAGCTCACTCCAGTGGAACACTGAAGCTTTCTTT. Protein product: CASSLQWNTEAFF.